The present TCR beta chain was sequenced within a study of cytomegalovirus exposure and HLA in healthy donors. Regarding the study as a whole: CMV serostatus was the only recorded immune exposure for donors.

This clone was seen a few times. Its antigen is as yet unknown. V lost 2 bases and J lost 0; bases outside the gene matches: 6. The CDR3 covers 16 residues. CDR1 MNHEY and CDR2 SMNVEV come from the germline V gene (reference sequence). PCR was performed using 60 Vbeta and 13 Jbeta primers. Generated by immunoSEQ multiplex PCR, the TCRdb table keeps only in-frame clones and is missing some. This table holds 80,000 to 100,000 clones, around 77% found once. The receptor's source is a man in his fifties in good health and CMV-seropositive. The specimen sequenced was PBMCs. V and J are TRBV27 and TRBJ1-1; 7 positions agree with TRBD1. The CDR3 bases are TGTGCCAGCAGTTTAATGCGGGGACAGCTGAACACTGAAGCTTTCTTT. Amino acids: CASSLMRGQLNTEAFF.